This TCR beta chain was sequenced during a study of Graves' ophthalmopathy and Graves' hyperthyroidism. Background on the study: Ophthalmopathy not arising within 18 months of follow-up defined hyperthyroidism as stable.

Scientists amplified the TCR beta CDR3 regions from RNA transcripts. Second-round multiplex PCR came after first-round RT-PCR with HTBI primers. TCRdb itself ran the multiplex PCR reads through MiXCR, one entry per CDR3 protein. This sample has more than 1,000,000 distinct CDR3 sequences, with roughly 35% found just once. CDR1 and CDR2 (germline): LGHNA, YSLEER. There are 14 residues in the CDR3. V was cut by 1 base and J by 7 bases, with 13 bases left in between. Points from the study as a whole: Blood contained most expanded thyroid clonotypes exceeding 0.001 frequency.

This clonotype showed up many times. Its antigen is not known. Aged 18 to 65, hyperthyroidism patients had new diagnoses of under 2 months' duration. Sample: peripheral blood or thyroid tissue (not recorded which). J is TRBJ1-1 and V is TRBV4-3, with D perhaps matching TRBD1 (6 bases). The sequence came from an adult man with Graves' hyperthyroidism. CDR3 sequence reads: CASSQVQGGHEAFF. The CDR3 DNA follows: TGCGCCAGCAGCCAAGTACAGGGTGGACATGAAGCTTTCTTT.